This T cell receptor beta chain was identified in a study of blood T cell repertoires in COVID-19. Background on the study: Acute and convalescent COVID-19 samples came from the United States, Italy and Spain. Nucleic acid was either cDNA or gDNA, and it came from T cells, B-cell-depleted T cells, or PBMCs.

Across 20 to 25 US areas, participants ranged in age from 18 to 89 years. The study assigned cohorts using participant-reported clinical history. Profiling relied on immunoSEQ multiplex PCR, and the TCRdb table lists in-frame clones only, not all of them. The sample lists fewer than 250,000 clones, roughly 89% seen once, with over 12% in the top ten. Points on this clone: Without the conserved terminal phenylalanine or tryptophan, this CDR3 likely stems from a read error. The limits of the CDR3 on the DNA are not certain, so only TCRdb's listed CDR3 is given.

The CDR3 comprises 10 residues, both ends counted. V gene TRBV21-1 combines with J gene TRBJ1-2. TRBV21-1 is a documented pseudogene. The source is a man aged 30 to 45 who had been exposed to COVID-19. Sequencing was performed on PBMCs or T cells enriched from blood (not recorded which). CDR3 sequence reads: CASLTKPGVS.